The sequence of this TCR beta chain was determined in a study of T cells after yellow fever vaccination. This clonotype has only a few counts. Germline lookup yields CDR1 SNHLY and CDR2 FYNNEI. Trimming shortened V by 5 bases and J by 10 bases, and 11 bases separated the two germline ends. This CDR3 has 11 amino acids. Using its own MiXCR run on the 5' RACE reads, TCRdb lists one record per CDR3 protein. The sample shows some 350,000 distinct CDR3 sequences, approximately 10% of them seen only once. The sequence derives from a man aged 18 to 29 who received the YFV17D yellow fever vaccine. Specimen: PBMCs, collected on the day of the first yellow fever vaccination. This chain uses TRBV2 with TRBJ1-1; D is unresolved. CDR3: CASSRVDGAFF. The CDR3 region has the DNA TGTGCCAGCAGTAGGGTGGATGGAGCTTTCTTT.